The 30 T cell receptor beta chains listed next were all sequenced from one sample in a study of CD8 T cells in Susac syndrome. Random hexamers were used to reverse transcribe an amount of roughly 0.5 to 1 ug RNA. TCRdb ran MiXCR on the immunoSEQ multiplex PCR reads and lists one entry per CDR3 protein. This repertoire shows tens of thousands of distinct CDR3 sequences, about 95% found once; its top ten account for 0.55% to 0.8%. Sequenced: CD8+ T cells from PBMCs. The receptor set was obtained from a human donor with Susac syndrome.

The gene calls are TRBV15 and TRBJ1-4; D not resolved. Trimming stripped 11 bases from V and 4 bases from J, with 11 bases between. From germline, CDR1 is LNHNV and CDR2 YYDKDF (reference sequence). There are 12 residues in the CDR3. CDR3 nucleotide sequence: TGTGCCCCCCCTGGGCTTAATGAAAAACTGTTTTTT. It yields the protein CAPPGLNEKLFF.

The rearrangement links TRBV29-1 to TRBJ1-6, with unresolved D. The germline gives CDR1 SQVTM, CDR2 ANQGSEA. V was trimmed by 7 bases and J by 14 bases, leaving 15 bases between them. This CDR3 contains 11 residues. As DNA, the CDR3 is TGCAGCGCCGTGACGTTAGGGTCCCTCCACTTT. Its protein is CSAVTLGSLHF.

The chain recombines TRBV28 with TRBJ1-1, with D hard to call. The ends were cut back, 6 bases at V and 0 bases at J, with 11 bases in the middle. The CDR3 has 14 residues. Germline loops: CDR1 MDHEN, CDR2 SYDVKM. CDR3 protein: CASRRAQVNTEAFF. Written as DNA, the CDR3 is TGTGCCAGCAGGCGCGCGCAGGTGAACACTGAAGCTTTCTTT.

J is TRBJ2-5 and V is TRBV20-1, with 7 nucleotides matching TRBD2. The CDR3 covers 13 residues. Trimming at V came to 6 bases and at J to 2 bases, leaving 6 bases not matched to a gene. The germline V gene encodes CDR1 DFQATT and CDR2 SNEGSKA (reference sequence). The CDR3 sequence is CSARLAPQETQYF. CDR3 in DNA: TGCAGTGCAAGACTAGCTCCTCAAGAGACCCAGTACTTC.

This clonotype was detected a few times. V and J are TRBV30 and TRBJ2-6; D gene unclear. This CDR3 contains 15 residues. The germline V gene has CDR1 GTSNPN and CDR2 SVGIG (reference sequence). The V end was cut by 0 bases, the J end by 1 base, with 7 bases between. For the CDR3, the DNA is TGTGCCTGGAGTGTACGCGGTTCTGGGGCCAACGTCCTGACTTTC. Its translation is CAWSVRGSGANVLTF. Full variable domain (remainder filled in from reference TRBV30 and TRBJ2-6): SQTIHQWPATLVQPVGSPLSLECTVEGTSNPNLYWYRQAAGRGLQLLFYSVGIGQISSEVPQNLSASRPQDRQFILSSKKLLLSDSGFYLCAWSVRGSGANVLTFGAGSRLTVL.

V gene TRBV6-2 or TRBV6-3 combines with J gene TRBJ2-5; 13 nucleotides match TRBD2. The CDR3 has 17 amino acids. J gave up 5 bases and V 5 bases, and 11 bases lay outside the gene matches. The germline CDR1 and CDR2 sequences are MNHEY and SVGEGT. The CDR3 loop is CASSRPGLAGKAETQYF. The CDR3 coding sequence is TGTGCCAGCAGTAGACCGGGACTAGCGGGGAAGGCTGAGACCCAGTACTTC.

CDR3 DNA sequence: TGTGCCCACGTTCGGACAGCCAACACTGAAGCTTTCTTT. Translating it yields CAHVRTANTEAFF. V gene TRBV30 combines with J gene TRBJ1-1; the D gene is possibly TRBD1 (6 bases). Germline CDR1 and CDR2: GTSNPN and SVGIG (reference sequence). CDR3 length: 13 amino acids. Trimming shortened V by 8 bases and J by 2 bases, and 15 bases separated the two germline ends. The entire variable domain, with the rest obtained from reference TRBV30 and TRBJ1-1, is as follows: SQTIHQWPATLVQPVGSPLSLECTVEGTSNPNLYWYRQAAGRGLQLLFYSVGIGQISSEVPQNLSASRPQDRQFILSSKKLLLSDSGFYLCAHVRTANTEAFFGQGTRLTVV.

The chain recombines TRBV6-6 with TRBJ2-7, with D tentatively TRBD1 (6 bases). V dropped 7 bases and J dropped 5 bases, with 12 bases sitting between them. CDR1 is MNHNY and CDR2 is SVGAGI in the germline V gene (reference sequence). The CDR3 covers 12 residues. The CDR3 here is CASTPGAHEQYF. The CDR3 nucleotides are TGTGCCAGCACCCCAGGGGCCCACGAGCAGTACTTC.

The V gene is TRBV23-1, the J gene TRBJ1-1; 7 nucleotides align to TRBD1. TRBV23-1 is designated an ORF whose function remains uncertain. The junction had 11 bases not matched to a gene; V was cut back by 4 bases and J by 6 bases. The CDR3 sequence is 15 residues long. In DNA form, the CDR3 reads TGCGCCAGCAGTCGCTCGACAGGGAATAGCGCTGAAGCTTTCTTT. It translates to CASSRSTGNSAEAFF.

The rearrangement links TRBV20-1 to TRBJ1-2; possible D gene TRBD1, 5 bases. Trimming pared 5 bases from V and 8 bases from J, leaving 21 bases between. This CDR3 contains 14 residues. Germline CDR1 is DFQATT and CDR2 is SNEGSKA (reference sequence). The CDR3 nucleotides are TGCAGTGCTGACCGACCGGGACTGCTTGGCGGCTACACCTTC. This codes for CSADRPGLLGGYTF.

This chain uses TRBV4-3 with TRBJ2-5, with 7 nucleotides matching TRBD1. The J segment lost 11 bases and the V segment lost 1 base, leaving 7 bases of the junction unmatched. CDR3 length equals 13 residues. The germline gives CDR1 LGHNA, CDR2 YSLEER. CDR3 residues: CASSQVFGQEQYF. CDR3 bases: TGCGCCAGCAGCCAAGTCTTCGGACAGGAGCAGTACTTC.

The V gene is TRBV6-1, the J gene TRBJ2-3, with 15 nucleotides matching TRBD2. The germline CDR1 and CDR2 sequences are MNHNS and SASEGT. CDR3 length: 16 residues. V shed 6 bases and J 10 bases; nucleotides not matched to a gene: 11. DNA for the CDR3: TGTGCCAGCAGAGCCGGACTAGCGGGGGGGCCAACATCGCAGTATTTT. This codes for CASRAGLAGGPTSQYF.

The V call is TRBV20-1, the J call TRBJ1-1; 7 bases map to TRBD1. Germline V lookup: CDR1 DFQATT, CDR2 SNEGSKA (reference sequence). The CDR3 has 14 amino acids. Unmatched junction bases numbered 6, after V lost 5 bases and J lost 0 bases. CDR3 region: CSAGFTGVNTEAFF. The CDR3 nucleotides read TGCAGTGCTGGTTTTACAGGGGTGAACACTGAAGCTTTCTTT.

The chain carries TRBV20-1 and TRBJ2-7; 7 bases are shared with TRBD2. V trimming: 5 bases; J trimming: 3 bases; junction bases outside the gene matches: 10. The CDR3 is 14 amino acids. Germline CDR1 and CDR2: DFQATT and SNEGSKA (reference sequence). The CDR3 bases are TGCAGTGCTCTCAGCGGGGTAACACACTACGAGCAGTACTTC. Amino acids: CSALSGVTHYEQYF.

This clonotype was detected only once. CDR3 sequence: CARGQGADEQYF. CDR3 DNA: TGCGCCAGGGGACAGGGGGCGGACGAGCAGTACTTC. The V call is TRBV5-1, the J call TRBJ2-7, with 12 bases matching TRBD1. Germline V CDR1 and CDR2: SGHRS, YFSETQ. This CDR3 spans 12 amino acids. The junction had 2 bases not matched to a gene; V was cut back by 8 bases and J by 5 bases.

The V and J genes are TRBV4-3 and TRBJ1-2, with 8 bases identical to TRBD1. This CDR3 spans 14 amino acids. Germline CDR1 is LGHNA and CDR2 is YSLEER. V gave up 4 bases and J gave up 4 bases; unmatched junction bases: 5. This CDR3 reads CASSPMTGAYGYTF. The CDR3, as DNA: TGCGCCAGCAGCCCAATGACAGGGGCCTATGGCTACACCTTC.

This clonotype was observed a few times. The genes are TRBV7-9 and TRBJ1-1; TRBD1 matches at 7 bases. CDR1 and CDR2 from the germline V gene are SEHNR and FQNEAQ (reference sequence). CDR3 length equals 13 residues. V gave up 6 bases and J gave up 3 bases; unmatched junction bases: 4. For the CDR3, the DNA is TGTGCCAGCAGTTTGGGACAGCACACTGAAGCTTTCTTT. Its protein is CASSLGQHTEAFF.

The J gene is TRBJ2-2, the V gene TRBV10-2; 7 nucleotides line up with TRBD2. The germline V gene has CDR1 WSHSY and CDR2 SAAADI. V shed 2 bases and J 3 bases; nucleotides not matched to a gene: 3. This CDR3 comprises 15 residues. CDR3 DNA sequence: TGCGCCAGCAGTGAGCAGGGAGGGGACACCGGGGAGCTGTTTTTT. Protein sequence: CASSEQGGDTGELFF.

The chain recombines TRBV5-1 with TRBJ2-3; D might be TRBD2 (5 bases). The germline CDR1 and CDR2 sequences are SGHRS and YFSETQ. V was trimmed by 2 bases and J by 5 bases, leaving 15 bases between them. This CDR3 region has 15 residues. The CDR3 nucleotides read TGCGCCAGCAGCTTCGTGGGGAGTTTCGGAGATACGCAGTATTTT. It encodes CASSFVGSFGDTQYF.

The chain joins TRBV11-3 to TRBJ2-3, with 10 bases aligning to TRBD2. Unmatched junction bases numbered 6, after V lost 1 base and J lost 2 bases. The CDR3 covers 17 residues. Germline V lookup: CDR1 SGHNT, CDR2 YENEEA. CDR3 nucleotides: TGTGCCAGCAGCTTAGCCAGCGGGGGGGCCTTCACAGATACGCAGTATTTT. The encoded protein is CASSLASGGAFTDTQYF.

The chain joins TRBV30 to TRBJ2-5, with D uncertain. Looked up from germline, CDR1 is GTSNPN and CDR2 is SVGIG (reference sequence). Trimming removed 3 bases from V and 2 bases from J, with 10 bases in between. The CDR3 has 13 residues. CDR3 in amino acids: CAWSPRLQETQYF. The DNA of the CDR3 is TGTGCCTGGAGCCCCCGGCTACAAGAGACCCAGTACTTC. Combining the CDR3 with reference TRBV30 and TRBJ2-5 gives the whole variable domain SQTIHQWPATLVQPVGSPLSLECTVEGTSNPNLYWYRQAAGRGLQLLFYSVGIGQISSEVPQNLSASRPQDRQFILSSKKLLLSDSGFYLCAWSPRLQETQYFGPGTRLLVL.

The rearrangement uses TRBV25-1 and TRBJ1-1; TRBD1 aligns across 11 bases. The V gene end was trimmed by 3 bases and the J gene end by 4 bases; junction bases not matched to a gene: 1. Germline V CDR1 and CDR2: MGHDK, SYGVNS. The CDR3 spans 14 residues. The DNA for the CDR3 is TGTGCCAGCAGTGATGGGACAGGGGGCACTGAAGCTTTCTTT. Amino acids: CASSDGTGGTEAFF. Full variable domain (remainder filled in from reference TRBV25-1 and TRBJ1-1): EADIYQTPRYLVIGTGKKITLECSQTMGHDKMYWYQQDPGMELHLIHYSYGVNSTEKGDLSSESTVSRIRTEHFPLTLESARPSHTSQYLCASSDGTGGTEAFFGQGTRLTVV.

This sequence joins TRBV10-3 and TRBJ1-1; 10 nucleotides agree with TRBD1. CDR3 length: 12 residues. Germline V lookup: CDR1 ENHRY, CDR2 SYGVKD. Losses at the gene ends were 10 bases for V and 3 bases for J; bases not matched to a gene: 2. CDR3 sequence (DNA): TGTGCCACTGGGACAGGGGACACTGAAGCTTTCTTT. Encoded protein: CATGTGDTEAFF.

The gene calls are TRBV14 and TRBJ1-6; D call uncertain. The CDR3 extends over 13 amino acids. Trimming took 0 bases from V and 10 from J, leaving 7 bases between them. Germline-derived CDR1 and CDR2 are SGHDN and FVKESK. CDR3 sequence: CASSQDRGSPLHF. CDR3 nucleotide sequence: TGTGCCAGCAGCCAAGATCGGGGATCACCCCTCCACTTT.

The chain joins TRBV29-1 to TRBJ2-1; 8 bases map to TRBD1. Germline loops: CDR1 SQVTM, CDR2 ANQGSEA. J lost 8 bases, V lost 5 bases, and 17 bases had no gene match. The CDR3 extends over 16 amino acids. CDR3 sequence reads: CSVNPDKDRVQDEQFF. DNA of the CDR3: TGCAGCGTTAACCCAGATAAGGACAGGGTCCAGGATGAGCAGTTCTTC.

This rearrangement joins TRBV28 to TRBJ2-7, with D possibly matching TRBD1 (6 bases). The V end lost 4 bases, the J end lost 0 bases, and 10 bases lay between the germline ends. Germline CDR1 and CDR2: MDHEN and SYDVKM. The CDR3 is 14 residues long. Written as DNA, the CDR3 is TGTGCCAGCAGTTCACTGGACAGCTCCTACGAGCAGTACTTC. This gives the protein CASSSLDSSYEQYF.

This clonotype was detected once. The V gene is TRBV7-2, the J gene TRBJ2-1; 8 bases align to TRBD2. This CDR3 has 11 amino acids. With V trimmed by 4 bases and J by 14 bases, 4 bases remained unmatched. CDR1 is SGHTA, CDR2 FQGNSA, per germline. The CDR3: CASSYTSGEFF. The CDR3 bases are TGTGCCAGCAGCTACACTAGCGGCGAGTTCTTC.

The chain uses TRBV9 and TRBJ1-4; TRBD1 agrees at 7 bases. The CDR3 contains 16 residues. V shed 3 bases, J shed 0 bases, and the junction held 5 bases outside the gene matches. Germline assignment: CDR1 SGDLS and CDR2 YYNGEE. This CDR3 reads CASSEGQLATNEKLFF. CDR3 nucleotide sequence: TGTGCCAGCAGCGAGGGACAGCTAGCAACTAATGAAAAACTGTTTTTT.

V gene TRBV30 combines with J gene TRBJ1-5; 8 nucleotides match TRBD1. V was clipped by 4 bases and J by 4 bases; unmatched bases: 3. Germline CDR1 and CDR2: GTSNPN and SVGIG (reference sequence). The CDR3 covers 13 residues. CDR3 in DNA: TGTGCCTGGACTCAGGGGGCAAATCAGCCCCAGCATTTT. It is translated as CAWTQGANQPQHF.

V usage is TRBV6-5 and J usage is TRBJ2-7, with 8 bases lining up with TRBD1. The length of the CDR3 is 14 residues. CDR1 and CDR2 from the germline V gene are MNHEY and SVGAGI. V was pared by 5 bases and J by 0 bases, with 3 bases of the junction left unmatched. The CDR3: CASSPTGDSYEQYF. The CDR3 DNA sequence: TGTGCCAGCAGTCCGACAGGGGACTCCTACGAGCAGTACTTC.